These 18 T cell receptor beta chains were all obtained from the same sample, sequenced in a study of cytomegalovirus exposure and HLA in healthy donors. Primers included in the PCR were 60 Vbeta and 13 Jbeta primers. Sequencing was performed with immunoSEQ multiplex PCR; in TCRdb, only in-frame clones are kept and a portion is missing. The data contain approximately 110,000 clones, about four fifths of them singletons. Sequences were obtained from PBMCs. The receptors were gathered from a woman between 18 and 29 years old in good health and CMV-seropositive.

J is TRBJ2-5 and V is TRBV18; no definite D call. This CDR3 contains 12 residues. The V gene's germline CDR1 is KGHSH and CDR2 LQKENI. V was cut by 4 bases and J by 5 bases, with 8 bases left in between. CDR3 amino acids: CASSRAGETQYF. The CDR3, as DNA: TGTGCCAGCTCACGCGCCGGTGAGACCCAGTACTTC.

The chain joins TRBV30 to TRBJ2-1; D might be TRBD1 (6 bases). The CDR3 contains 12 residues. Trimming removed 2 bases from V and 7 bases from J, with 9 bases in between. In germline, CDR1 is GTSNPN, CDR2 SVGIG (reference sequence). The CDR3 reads CAWSLGANEQFF. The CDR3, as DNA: TGTGCCTGGAGTTTGGGGGCAAATGAGCAGTTCTTC.

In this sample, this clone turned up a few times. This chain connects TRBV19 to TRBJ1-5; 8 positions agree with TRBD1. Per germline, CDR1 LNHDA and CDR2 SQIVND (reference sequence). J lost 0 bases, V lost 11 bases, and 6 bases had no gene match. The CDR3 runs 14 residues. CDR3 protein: CAGQGTGSNQPQHF. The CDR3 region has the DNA TGTGCCGGACAGGGAACTGGTAGCAATCAGCCCCAGCATTTT.

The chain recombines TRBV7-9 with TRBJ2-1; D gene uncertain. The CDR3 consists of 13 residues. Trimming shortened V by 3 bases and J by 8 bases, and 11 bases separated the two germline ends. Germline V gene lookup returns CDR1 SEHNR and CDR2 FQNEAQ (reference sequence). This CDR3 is CASSFTLSDEQFF. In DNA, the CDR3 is TGTGCCAGCAGCTTTACCTTGAGCGATGAGCAGTTCTTC. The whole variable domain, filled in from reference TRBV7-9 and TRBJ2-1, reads DTGVSQNPRHKITKRGQNVTFRCDPISEHNRLYWYRQTLGQGPEFLTYFQNEAQLEKSRLLSDRFSAERPKGSFSTLEIQRTEQGDSAMYLCASSFTLSDEQFFGPGTRLTVL.

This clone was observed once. CDR3 in amino acids: CASSFGAGETQYF. The CDR3, as DNA: TGCGCCAGCAGCTTTGGGGCGGGGGAGACCCAGTACTTC. V gene TRBV5-1 combines with J gene TRBJ2-5; D possibly corresponds to TRBD2 (6 bases). V was shortened by 2 bases and J by 5 bases, with 10 bases between the two germline ends. CDR1 SGHRS and CDR2 YFSETQ come from the germline V gene. The CDR3 spans 13 residues.

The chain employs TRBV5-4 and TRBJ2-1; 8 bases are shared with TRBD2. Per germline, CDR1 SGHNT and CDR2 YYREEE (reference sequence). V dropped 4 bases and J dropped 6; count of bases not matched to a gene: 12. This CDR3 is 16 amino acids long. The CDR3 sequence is CASSRGAGVNSNEQFF. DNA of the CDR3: TGTGCCAGCAGCAGGGGAGCGGGAGTTAATAGCAATGAGCAGTTCTTC. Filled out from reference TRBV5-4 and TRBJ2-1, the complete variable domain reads ETGVTQSPTHLIKTRGQQVTLRCSSQSGHNTVSWYQQALGQGPQFIFQYYREEENGRGNFPPRFSGLQFPNYSSELNVNALELDDSALYLCASSRGAGVNSNEQFFGPGTRLTVL.

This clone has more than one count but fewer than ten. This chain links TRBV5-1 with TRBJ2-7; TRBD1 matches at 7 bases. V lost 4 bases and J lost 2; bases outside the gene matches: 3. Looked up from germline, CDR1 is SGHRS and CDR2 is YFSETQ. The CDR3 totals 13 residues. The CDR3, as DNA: TGCGCCAGCAGCCCAGGGACAGCCTACGAGCAGTACTTC. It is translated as CASSPGTAYEQYF.

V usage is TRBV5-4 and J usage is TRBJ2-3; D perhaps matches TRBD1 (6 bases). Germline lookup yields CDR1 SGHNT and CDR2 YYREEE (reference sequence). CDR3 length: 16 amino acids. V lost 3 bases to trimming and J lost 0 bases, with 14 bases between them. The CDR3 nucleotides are TGTGCCAGCAGCTGGGGCATGGGGGCGAGCACAGATACGCAGTATTTT. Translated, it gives CASSWGMGASTDTQYF.

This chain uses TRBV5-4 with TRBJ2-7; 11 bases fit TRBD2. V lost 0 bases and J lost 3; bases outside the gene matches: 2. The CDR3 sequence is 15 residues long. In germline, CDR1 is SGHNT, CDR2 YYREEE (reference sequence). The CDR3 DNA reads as TGTGCCAGCAGCTTGGGACTAGCGGGGATCTACGAGCAGTACTTC. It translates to CASSLGLAGIYEQYF.

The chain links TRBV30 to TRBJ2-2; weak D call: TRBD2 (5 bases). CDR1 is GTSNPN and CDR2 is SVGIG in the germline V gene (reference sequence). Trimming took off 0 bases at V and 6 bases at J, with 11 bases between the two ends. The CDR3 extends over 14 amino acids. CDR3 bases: TGTGCCTGGAGTGTACGAGGGTCGCCCGGGGAGCTGTTTTTT. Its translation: CAWSVRGSPGELFF. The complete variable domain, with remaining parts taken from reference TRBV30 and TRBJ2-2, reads SQTIHQWPATLVQPVGSPLSLECTVEGTSNPNLYWYRQAAGRGLQLLFYSVGIGQISSEVPQNLSASRPQDRQFILSSKKLLLSDSGFYLCAWSVRGSPGELFFGEGSRLTVL.

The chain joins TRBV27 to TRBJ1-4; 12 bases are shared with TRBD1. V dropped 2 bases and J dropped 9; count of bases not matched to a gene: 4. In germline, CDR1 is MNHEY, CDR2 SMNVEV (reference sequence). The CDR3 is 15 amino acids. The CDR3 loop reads CASSLGTGGAKKLFF. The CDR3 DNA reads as TGTGCCAGCAGTTTAGGGACAGGGGGCGCGAAAAAACTGTTTTTT.

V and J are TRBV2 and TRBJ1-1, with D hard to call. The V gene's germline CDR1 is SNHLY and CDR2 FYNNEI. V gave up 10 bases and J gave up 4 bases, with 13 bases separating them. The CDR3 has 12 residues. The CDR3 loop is CANTWSGTEAFF. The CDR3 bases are TGTGCCAATACCTGGAGCGGCACTGAAGCTTTCTTT.

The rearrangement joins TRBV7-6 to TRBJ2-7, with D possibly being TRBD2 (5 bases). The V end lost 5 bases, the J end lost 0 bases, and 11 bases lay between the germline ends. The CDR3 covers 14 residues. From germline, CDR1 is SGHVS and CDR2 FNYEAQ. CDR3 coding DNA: TGTGCCAGCAGCCCCCAAGGGAGCTCCTACGAGCAGTACTTC. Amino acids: CASSPQGSSYEQYF.

In DNA form, the CDR3 reads TGTGCCAGCAGCCCCGGACAGGGTGGCTACGAGCAGTACTTC. Protein: CASSPGQGGYEQYF. The chain carries TRBV7-9 and TRBJ2-7; the match to TRBD1 covers 8 bases. The germline V gene encodes CDR1 SEHNR and CDR2 FQNEAQ (reference sequence). V trimming: 5 bases; J trimming: 3 bases; junction bases outside the gene matches: 6. The CDR3 runs 14 residues.

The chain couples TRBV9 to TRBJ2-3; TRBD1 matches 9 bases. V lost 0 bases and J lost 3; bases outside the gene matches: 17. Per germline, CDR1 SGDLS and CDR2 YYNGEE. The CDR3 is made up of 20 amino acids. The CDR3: CASSVAGVAQTGGTTDTQYF. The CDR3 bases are TGTGCCAGCAGCGTAGCTGGGGTTGCCCAGACAGGGGGGACAACAGATACGCAGTATTTT. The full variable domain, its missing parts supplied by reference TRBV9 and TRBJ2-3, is DSGVTQTPKHLITATGQRVTLRCSPRSGDLSVYWYQQSLDQGLQFLIQYYNGEERAKGNILERFSAQQFPDLHSELNLSSLELGDSALYFCASSVAGVAQTGGTTDTQYFGPGTRLTVL.

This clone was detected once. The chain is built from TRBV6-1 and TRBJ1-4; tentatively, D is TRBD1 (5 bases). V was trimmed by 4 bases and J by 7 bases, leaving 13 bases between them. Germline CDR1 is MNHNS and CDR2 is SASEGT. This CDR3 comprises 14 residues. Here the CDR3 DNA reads TGTGCCAGCAGTGCCAGGGTTGATGGTGAAAAACTGTTTTTT. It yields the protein CASSARVDGEKLFF.

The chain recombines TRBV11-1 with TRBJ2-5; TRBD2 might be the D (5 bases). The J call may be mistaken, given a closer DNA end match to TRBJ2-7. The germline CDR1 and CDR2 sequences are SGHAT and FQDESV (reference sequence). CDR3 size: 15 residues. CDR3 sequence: CASSLEDSQPYEQYF. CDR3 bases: TGTGCCAGCAGCTTAGAGGACTCACAACCCTACGAGCAGTACTTC.

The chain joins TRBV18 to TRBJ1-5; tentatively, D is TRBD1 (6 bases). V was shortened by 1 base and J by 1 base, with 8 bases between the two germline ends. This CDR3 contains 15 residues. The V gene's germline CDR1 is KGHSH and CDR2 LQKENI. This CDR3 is CASSPQGVSNQPQHF. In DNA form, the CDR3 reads TGTGCCAGCTCACCACAGGGGGTAAGCAATCAGCCCCAGCATTTT.